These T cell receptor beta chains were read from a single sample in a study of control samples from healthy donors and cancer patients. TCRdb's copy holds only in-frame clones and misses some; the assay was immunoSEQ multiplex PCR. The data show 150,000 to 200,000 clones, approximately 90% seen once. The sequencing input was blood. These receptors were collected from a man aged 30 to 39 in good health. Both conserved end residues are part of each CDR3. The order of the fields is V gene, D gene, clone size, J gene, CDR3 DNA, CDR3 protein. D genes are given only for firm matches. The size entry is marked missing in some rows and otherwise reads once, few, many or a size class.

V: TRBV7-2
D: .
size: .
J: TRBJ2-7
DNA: TGTGCCAGCAGCCCCGGTGGCTACGCTCGTTACGAGCAGTACTTC
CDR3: CASSPGGYARYEQYF

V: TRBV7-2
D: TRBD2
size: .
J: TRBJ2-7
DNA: TGTGCCAGCAGCCACGGGACTAGCAGATACGAGCAGTACTTC
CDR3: CASSHGTSRYEQYF

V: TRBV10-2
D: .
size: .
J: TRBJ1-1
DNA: TGCGCCAGCAGTGATCTCGCAGGGAGGACTGAAGCTTTCTTT
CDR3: CASSDLAGRTEAFF

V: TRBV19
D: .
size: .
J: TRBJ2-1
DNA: TGTGCCAGTAGTATAGGCCCCACTAGATTGGTGGTTGGCAATGAGCAGTTCTTC
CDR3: CASSIGPTRLVVGNEQFF

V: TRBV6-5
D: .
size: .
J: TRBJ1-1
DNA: TGTGCCAGCAGCCTCGGCTTGAACACTGAAGCTTTCTTT
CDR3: CASSLGLNTEAFF

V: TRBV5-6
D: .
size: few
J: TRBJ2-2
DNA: TGTGCCAGCAGCTCCGGACGTGTGCTGAGCACCGGGGAGCTGTTTTTT
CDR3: CASSSGRVLSTGELFF

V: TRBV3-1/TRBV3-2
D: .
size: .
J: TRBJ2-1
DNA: TGTGCCAGCAGCCAAGAGGGGAAATCACCGTACAATGAGCAGTTCTTC
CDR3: CASSQEGKSPYNEQFF

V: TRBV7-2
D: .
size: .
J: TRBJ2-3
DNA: TGTGCCAGCAGCTCCTCCTCGGAGGGTTTTAGCACAGATACGCAGTATTTT
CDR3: CASSSSSEGFSTDTQYF

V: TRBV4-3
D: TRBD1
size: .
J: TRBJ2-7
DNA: TGCGCCAGCAGTCAAGGGTTACCGGGACAGGGGGACTACGAGCAGTACTTC
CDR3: CASSQGLPGQGDYEQYF

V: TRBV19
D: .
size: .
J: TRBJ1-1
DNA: TGTGCCAGTAGTACCGCCGGCAGGAACACTGAAGCTTTCTTT
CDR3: CASSTAGRNTEAFF

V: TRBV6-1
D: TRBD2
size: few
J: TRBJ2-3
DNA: TGTGCCAGCAGTGAACTAGCGGGAGCAGATACGCAGTATTTT
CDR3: CASSELAGADTQYF

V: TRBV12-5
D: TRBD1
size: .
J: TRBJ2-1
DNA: TGTGCTAGTGGTCTCCGGGACAGGGACAATGAGCAGTTCTTC
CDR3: CASGLRDRDNEQFF

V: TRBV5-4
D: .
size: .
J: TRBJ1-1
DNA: TGTGCCAGCAGCTTGCTTGGTGCGAACACTGAAGCTTTCTTT
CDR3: CASSLLGANTEAFF

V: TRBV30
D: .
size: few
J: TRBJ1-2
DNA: TGTGCCTGGACGTGGGGGAACTATGGCTACACCTTC
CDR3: CAWTWGNYGYTF

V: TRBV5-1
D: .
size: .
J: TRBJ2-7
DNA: TGCGCCAGCAGCTTTAACGAGCAGTACTTC
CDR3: CASSFNEQYF

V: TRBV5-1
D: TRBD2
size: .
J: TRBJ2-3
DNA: TGCGCCAGCAGCTTGGCCGAGACTAGCGGTAGCACAGATACGCAGTATTTT
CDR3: CASSLAETSGSTDTQYF

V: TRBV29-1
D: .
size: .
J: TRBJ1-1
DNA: TGCAGCGTTGAGCACGGGGGTACTGAAGCTTTCTTT
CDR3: CSVEHGGTEAFF

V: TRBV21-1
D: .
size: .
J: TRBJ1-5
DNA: TGTGCCAGCAGCAAGGAGGGAGGCAATCAGCCCCAGCATTTT
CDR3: CASSKEGGNQPQHF

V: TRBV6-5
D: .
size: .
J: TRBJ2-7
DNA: TGTGCCAGCAGCCCCGCCTACGAGCAGTACTTC
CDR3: CASSPAYEQYF

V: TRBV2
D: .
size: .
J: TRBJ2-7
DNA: TGTGCCAGCAGTGAGGTTTACGAGCAGTACTTC
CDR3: CASSEVYEQYF

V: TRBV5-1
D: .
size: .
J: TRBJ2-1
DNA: TGCGCCAGCAGCTTGGAGCCCGCGGGGGCATACAATGAGCAGTTCTTC
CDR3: CASSLEPAGAYNEQFF

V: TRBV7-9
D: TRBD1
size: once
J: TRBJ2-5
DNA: TGTGCCAGCAGCCACCGGGACAGAATCCAAGAGACCCAGTACTTC
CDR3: CASSHRDRIQETQYF

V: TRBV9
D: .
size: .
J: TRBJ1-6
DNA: TGTGCCAGCAGCGTCAAGGGGGATTCACCCCTCCACTTT
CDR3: CASSVKGDSPLHF

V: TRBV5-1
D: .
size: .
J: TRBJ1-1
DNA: TGCGCCAGCAGCTTGAGGGCCCACGGGGCCCAAGCTGAAGCTTTCTTT
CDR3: CASSLRAHGAQAEAFF

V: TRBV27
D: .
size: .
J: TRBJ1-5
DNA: TGTGCCAGCAGTTTGGGGGGGAAACAGCCCCAGCATTTT
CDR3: CASSLGGKQPQHF

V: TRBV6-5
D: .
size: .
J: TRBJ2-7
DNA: TGTGCGAGCGATATCGGAACCTACGAGCAGTACTTC
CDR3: CASDIGTYEQYF

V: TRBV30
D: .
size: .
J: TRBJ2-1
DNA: TGTGCCTGGAGTGTTCATTACAATGAGCAGTTCTTC
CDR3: CAWSVHYNEQFF

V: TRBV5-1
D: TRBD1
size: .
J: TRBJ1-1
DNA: TGCGCCAGCAGCTCCGGGACAGGGGGCCTCACTGAAGCTTTCTTT
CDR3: CASSSGTGGLTEAFF

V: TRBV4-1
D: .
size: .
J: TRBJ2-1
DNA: TGCGCCAGCAGCCAAGATTGGGGTAACAATGAGCAGTTCTTC
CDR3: CASSQDWGNNEQFF

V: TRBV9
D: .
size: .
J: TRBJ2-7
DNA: TGTGCCAGCAGCATCACGGACTCATCCTACGAGCAGTACTTC
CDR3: CASSITDSSYEQYF

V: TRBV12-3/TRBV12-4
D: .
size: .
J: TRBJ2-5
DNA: TGTGCCAGCAGTTTAGGCTCTCAAGAGACCCAGTACTTC
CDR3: CASSLGSQETQYF

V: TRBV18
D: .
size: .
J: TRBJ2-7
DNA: TGTGCCAGCTCACCGCCTCTTGGGACGGGCTACGAGCAGTACTTC
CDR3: CASSPPLGTGYEQYF

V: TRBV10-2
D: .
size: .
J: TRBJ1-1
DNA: TGCGCCAGCAGTGAGTGGAGGGGGGGGAGTACTGAAGCTTTCTTT
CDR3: CASSEWRGGSTEAFF

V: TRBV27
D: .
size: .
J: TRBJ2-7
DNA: TGTGCCAGCAGCTTCACGGCCGCCTACGAGCAGTACTTC
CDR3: CASSFTAAYEQYF

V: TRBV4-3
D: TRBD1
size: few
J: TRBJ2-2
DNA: TGCGCCAGCAGCCAAGACCACCACAGGGGGCCCGGGGAGCTGTTTTTT
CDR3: CASSQDHHRGPGELFF

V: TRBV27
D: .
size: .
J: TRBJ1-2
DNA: TGTGCCAGCAGTATCGCTGACGGCTATGGCTACACCTTC
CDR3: CASSIADGYGYTF

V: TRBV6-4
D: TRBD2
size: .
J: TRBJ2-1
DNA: TGTGCCAGCAGTGTAGTAGCGGGAGTAGGGAATGAGCAGTTCTTC
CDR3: CASSVVAGVGNEQFF

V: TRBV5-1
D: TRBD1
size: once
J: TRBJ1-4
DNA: TGCGCCAGCAGCTTGGACAGGGGGCATGAAAAACTGTTTTTT
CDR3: CASSLDRGHEKLFF

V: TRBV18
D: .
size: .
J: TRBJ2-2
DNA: TGTGCCAGCTCACCAGACAGGACCGGGGAGCTGTTTTTT
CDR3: CASSPDRTGELFF